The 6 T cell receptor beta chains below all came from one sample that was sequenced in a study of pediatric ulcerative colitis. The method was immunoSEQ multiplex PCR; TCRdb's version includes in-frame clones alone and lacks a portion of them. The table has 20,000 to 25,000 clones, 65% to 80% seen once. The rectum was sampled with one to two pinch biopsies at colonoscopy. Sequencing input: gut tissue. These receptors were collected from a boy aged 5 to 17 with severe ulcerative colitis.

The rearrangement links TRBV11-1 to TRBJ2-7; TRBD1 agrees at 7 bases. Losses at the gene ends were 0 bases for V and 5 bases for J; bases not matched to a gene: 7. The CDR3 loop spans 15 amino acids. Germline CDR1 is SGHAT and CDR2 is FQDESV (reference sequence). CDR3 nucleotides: TGTGCCAGCAGCTTAGCCCTTGGGACAGTACACGAGCAGTACTTC. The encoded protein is CASSLALGTVHEQYF.

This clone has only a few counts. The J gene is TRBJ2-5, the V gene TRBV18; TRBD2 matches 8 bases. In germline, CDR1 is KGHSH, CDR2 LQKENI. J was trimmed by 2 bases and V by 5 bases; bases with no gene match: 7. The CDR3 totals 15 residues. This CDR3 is CASSSNSGTQETQYF. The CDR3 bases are TGTGCCAGCTCATCTAATAGCGGGACTCAAGAGACCCAGTACTTC.

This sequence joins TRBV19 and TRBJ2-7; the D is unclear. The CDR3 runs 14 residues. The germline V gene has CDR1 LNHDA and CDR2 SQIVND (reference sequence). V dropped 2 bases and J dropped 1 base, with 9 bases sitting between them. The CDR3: CASSISHGSYEQYF. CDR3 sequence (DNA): TGTGCCAGTAGTATATCCCACGGGTCCTACGAGCAGTACTTC.

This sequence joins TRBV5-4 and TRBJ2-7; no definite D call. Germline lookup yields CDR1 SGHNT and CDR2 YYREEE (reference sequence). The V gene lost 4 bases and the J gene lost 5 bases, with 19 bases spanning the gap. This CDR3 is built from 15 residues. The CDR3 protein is CASSAALPGWNEQYF. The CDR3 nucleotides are TGTGCCAGCAGCGCGGCCCTCCCTGGGTGGAACGAGCAGTACTTC.

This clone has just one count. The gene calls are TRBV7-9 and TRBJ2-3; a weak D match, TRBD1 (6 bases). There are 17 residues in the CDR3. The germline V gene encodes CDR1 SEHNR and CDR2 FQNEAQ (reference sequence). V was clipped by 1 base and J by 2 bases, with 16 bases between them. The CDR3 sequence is CASSLGQGTSTTDTQYF. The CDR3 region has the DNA TGTGCCAGCAGCTTAGGTCAGGGGACGAGTACCACAGATACGCAGTATTTT. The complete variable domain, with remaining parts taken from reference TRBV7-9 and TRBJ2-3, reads DTGVSQNPRHKITKRGQNVTFRCDPISEHNRLYWYRQTLGQGPEFLTYFQNEAQLEKSRLLSDRFSAERPKGSFSTLEIQRTEQGDSAMYLCASSLGQGTSTTDTQYFGPGTRLTVL.

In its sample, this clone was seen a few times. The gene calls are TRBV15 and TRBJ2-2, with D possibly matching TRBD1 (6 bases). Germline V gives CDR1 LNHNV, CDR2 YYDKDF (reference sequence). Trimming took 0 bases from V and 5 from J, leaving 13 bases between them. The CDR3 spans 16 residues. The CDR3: CATSRDLQGRTGELFF. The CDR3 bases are TGTGCCACCAGCAGAGATTTGCAGGGGAGAACCGGGGAGCTGTTTTTT.